Detailed here is one TCR beta chain. Antigen specificity is unknown. The sample originates from a study of cytomegalovirus exposure and HLA in healthy donors. Whole-study context: The 650 to 850 first-cohort repertoires and the roughly 120 validation repertoires shared the same platform, a later analysis reported. General study results and limits: Subsequent analysis showed first-cohort TCR clusters tending to co-occur in some 120 validation repertoires. The majority of TCR sequences were rare, yet some public TCRs appeared in many donors.

From the roughly 110-subject validation cohort, which was separate from the approximately 670-subject first cohort, the donors were drawn. This CDR3 comprises 17 residues. Per the germline V gene, CDR1 is LNHDA and CDR2 is SQIVND (reference sequence). V shed 5 bases, J shed 8 bases, and the junction held 18 bases outside the gene matches. The assay was immunoSEQ multiplex PCR, and TCRdb's table has in-frame clones only and misses some. The repertoire includes 170,000 or so clones, about 86% of them detected once, and around 2.8% sits in the top ten. V usage is TRBV19 and J usage is TRBJ1-5; 7 nucleotides match TRBD1. Sequencing used PBMCs. The origin of this receptor is a woman younger than 30 in good health and CMV-seropositive. The CDR3 nucleotides read TGTGCCAGTAGTGTAAGACAGGGCCTCACCGGGTTGGAGCCCCAGCATTTT. Amino acid sequence: CASSVRQGLTGLEPQHF.